The rows below give T cell receptor beta chains drawn from one sample of a study of blood T cell repertoires in COVID-19. Clones were read by immunoSEQ multiplex PCR, and TCRdb kept only the in-frame ones, dropping some. The profile shows approximately 480,000 clones, roughly 87% of them singletons. Input material: PBMCs or T cells enriched from blood (not recorded which). These receptors all come from a woman younger than 35 who had recovered from COVID-19. Both conserved end residues are part of each CDR3. Fields, in order: D gene, V gene, clone size, J gene, CDR3 DNA, CDR3 protein. The D gene is left open where the match is weak. Not every row has a clone size; where given, it reads once, few, many or a size class.

>NA|TRBV2|NA|TRBJ2-1
TGTGCCAGCGTTGGGTTGAGGGGGGGCTCCTACAATGAGCAGTTCTTC
CASVGLRGGSYNEQFF
>NA|TRBV30|NA|TRBJ2-2
TGTGCCTGGTACCGTCCCGCGGGCACCGGGGAGCTGTTTTTT
CAWYRPAGTGELFF
>NA|TRBV5-1|NA|TRBJ1-3
TGCGCCAGCAGCGTCGCAGCTGGAAACACCATATATTTT
CASSVAAGNTIYF
>NA|TRBV19|NA|TRBJ1-5
TGTGCCAGTAGTCCCTCCCTTTATCAGCCCCAGCATTTT
CASSPSLYQPQHF
>TRBD1|TRBV6-5|few|TRBJ1-2
TGTGCCAGCAGTTACTCGACAGGGGATGGAGGCTACACCTTC
CASSYSTGDGGYTF
>TRBD2|TRBV5-4|NA|TRBJ2-1
TGTGCCAGCAGCGTTAATAGCGGGGGCCGTTACAATGAGCAGTTCTTC
CASSVNSGGRYNEQFF
>TRBD2|TRBV2|NA|TRBJ2-7
TGTGCCAGCACTGGGAGCGGGGGCACCTACGAGCAGTACTTC
CASTGSGGTYEQYF
>NA|TRBV24-1|NA|TRBJ2-1
TGTGCCACCAGTGATACCCGAGGTCGGGGGATCTCCTACAATGAGCAGTTCTTC
CATSDTRGRGISYNEQFF
>TRBD2|TRBV5-1|NA|TRBJ2-7
TGCGCCAGCAGCCCCGGGACTAGCGCGCCCTACGAGCAGTACTTC
CASSPGTSAPYEQYF
>NA|TRBV9|NA|TRBJ1-2
TGTGCCAGCAGCGTAGACACTAACTATGGCTACACCTTC
CASSVDTNYGYTF
>NA|TRBV6-1|NA|TRBJ1-2
TGTGCCAGCAGTGTATGGGGTGGGGACACTTTAGGGTATGGCTACACCTTC
CASSVWGGDTLGYGYTF
>TRBD2|TRBV19|NA|TRBJ2-5
TGTGCCAGTAGTAGTACTAGCGGGGATTTCTTTACCGCGGAGACCCAGTACTTC
CASSSTSGDFFTAETQYF
>TRBD1|TRBV2|NA|TRBJ1-2
TGTGCCAGCAGGGGGACAGGGGGCGACGATGGCTACACCTTC
CASRGTGGDDGYTF
>NA|TRBV5-1|NA|TRBJ1-6
TGCGCCAGCAGCTTGGGAGAGTATTCACCCCTCCACTTT
CASSLGEYSPLHF
>NA|TRBV11-2|NA|TRBJ1-1
TGTGCCAGCAGCTTAGAAGTTTGGGGGCAGAATGAAGCTTTCTTT
CASSLEVWGQNEAFF
>TRBD2|TRBV6-5|NA|TRBJ2-3
TGTGCCAGCAGTTGGACTAGCGGTTCTAGCACAGATACGCAGTATTTT
CASSWTSGSSTDTQYF
>NA|TRBV27|once|TRBJ2-7
TGTGCCAGCAGTCCCCACCTCGGGACTTCGACCTACGAGCAGTACTTC
CASSPHLGTSTYEQYF
>NA|TRBV5-1|few|TRBJ2-7
TGCGCCAGCAGCTTGGAGGGGAACTTCTACGAGCAGTACTTC
CASSLEGNFYEQYF
>NA|TRBV7-2|NA|TRBJ2-7
TGTGCCAACAGCTTTCTGGGGGCCTCAAGCGAGCAGTACTTC
CANSFLGASSEQYF
>NA|TRBV6-2/TRBV6-3|NA|TRBJ2-3
TGTGCCAGCAGTTACGAGTCGCGGCCCTCGATATTCCCAGATACGCAGTATTTT
CASSYESRPSIFPDTQYF
>TRBD1|TRBV4-1|few|TRBJ2-2
TGCGCCAGCAGCCAAGTCCGGACAGGGGCCCTGAACACCGGGGAGCTGTTTTTT
CASSQVRTGALNTGELFF
>NA|TRBV21-1|NA|TRBJ1-1
TGTGCCAGCAGCAAAGGGAAGGGGCTCCTTTCCACTGAAGCTTTCTTT
CASSKGKGLLSTEAFF
>NA|TRBV7-2|NA|TRBJ1-4
TGTGCCAGCAGCTTACAGGGGACCCTAAATGAAAAACTGTTTTTT
CASSLQGTLNEKLFF
>NA|TRBV21-1|NA|TRBJ1-1
TGTGCCAGCAGCCCTCCGGGGAACACTGAAGCTTTCTTT
CASSPPGNTEAFF
>TRBD1|TRBV14|NA|TRBJ1-1
TGTGCCAGCAGCTCCAGGGGGTTTATGGTTAGAGCTTTCTTT
CASSSRGFMVRAFF
>NA|TRBV5-1|NA|TRBJ1-2
TGCGCCAGCAGCTACTCCGAACCCATCTATGGCTACACCTTC
CASSYSEPIYGYTF
>NA|TRBV20-1|NA|TRBJ1-1
TGCAGTGCTGAGGGAGGCACTGAAGCTTTCTTT
CSAEGGTEAFF
>NA|TRBV7-2|NA|TRBJ2-1
TGTGCCAGCAGCTCCTCTCCGTCCTACAATGAGCAGTTCTTC
CASSSSPSYNEQFF
>NA|TRBV5-4|NA|TRBJ2-1
TGTGCCAGCAGCTCCCGGGGGGCCGGTTACAATGAGCAGTTCTTC
CASSSRGAGYNEQFF
>TRBD1|TRBV7-2|NA|TRBJ2-1
TGTGCCAGCAGCTTAGAGGGGGCTTCCTACAATGAGCAGTTCTTC
CASSLEGASYNEQFF
>NA|TRBV18|few|TRBJ1-1
TGTGCCAGCTCAACTAGGACCCCCTCCGACACTGAAGCTTTCTTT
CASSTRTPSDTEAFF
>TRBD1|TRBV28|NA|TRBJ1-5
TGTGCCAGCATCTTGGGACAGGGGAATCAGCCCCAGCATTTT
CASILGQGNQPQHF
>NA|TRBV5-4|NA|TRBJ1-3
TGTGCCAGCAGCTTGGGGGGGGTGTCTGGAAACACCATATATTTT
CASSLGGVSGNTIYF
>NA|TRBV7-9|few|TRBJ1-2
TGTGCCAGCAGCTTAGCGGGCAGTTATGGCTACACCTTC
CASSLAGSYGYTF
>NA|TRBV11-3|NA|TRBJ2-7
TGTGCCAGCAGCTTACAGGGTACGACGGAGCAGTACTTC
CASSLQGTTEQYF
>TRBD1|TRBV28|NA|TRBJ2-2
TGTGCCAGCCGAGGAGGACAGGGAGAAGTCGGGGAGCTGTTTTTT
CASRGGQGEVGELFF
>NA|TRBV27|NA|TRBJ1-6
TGTGCCAGCAGTTTAAAGGGGGACCCCATGGGATCACCCCTCCACTTT
CASSLKGDPMGSPLHF
>NA|TRBV11-2|NA|TRBJ1-2
TGTGCCAGCAGCTTAGCTCGACTCGAGGCGTTCGGTGGCTACACCTTC
CASSLARLEAFGGYTF
>NA|TRBV5-1|few|TRBJ2-7
TGCGCCAGCATCCATCCGGGGGATATTGGGCAGTACTTC
CASIHPGDIGQYF